The 12 T cell receptor beta chains presented below share a single source sample, sequenced in a study of cytomegalovirus exposure and HLA in healthy donors (dated by TCRdb to the late 2010s). The library relied on the immunoSEQ multiplex PCR assay. For the multiplex PCR, a mixture combining 60 forward primers for TCR Vbeta segments and 13 reverse primers for TCR Jbeta segments was used. The table was pulled from immuneACCESS by TCRdb, which kept in-frame rearrangements only. Such tables lose some clones; where checked, under half of the loss comes from unresolved V genes, and the rest has no known cause. In this sample the table shows roughly 170,000 clones, about 80% of which occur a single time. The ten top clones hold 6% to 7.5% of the sample. The sequenced sample consisted of PBMCs. Every receptor here comes from a man aged 25-40 years in good health and CMV-seropositive.

Worth noting for this clone: A junction end diverges from the germline sequence, so it may reflect a read error. This chain uses TRBV4-3 with TRBJ2-5; possible D gene TRBD2, 5 bases. The CDR3 consists of 12 residues. The germline V gene encodes CDR1 LGHNA and CDR2 YSLEER. CDR3 DNA sequence: TGCGCCAGCAGCCAAGAGGGAGAGGCCCAGTACTTC. Its translation is CASSQEGEAQYF.

The rearrangement links TRBV5-1 to TRBJ2-5; D perhaps matches TRBD1 (6 bases). The J call may be mistaken, given a closer DNA end match to TRBJ2-7. The germline gives CDR1 SGHRS, CDR2 YFSETQ. The CDR3 loop spans 15 amino acids. This CDR3 reads CASSLDRDIPNEQYF. In nucleotides, the CDR3 is TGCGCCAGCAGCTTAGATCGGGACATTCCCAACGAGCAGTACTTC.

The rearrangement links TRBV6-5 to TRBJ1-4; D is uncertain. This CDR3 is built from 14 residues. Trimming removed 7 bases from V and 1 base from J, with 10 bases in between. Germline CDR1 reads MNHEY; CDR2 reads SVGAGI. The chain's CDR3 is CASKPGVTNEKLFF. As DNA, the CDR3 is TGTGCCAGCAAGCCCGGGGTAACTAATGAAAAACTGTTTTTT.

The rearrangement links TRBV11-3 to TRBJ2-7, with TRBD2 matching over 13 bases. Trimming took 5 bases from V and 2 from J; bases not matched to a gene: 3. CDR1 and CDR2 (germline): SGHNT, YENEEA. This CDR3 region has 15 residues. The CDR3 here is CASSIGTSGAYEQYF. The CDR3 bases are TGTGCCAGCAGCATAGGGACTAGCGGGGCCTACGAGCAGTACTTC.

This chain links TRBV27 with TRBJ2-1; 10 bases are a match to TRBD2. The CDR3 covers 16 residues. J was trimmed by 0 bases and V by 6 bases; bases with no gene match: 5. Per germline, CDR1 MNHEY and CDR2 SMNVEV (reference sequence). The CDR3 reads CASSLLAGSSYNEQFF. The DNA for the CDR3 is TGTGCCAGCAGCCTACTAGCGGGGAGCTCCTACAATGAGCAGTTCTTC.

The genes are TRBV5-1 and TRBJ2-7, with D tentatively TRBD1 (6 bases). The V end lost 0 bases, the J end lost 6 bases, and 10 bases lay between the germline ends. This CDR3 has 13 residues. CDR1 SGHRS and CDR2 YFSETQ come from the germline V gene. The CDR3 loop reads CASSLGAGVEQYF. The CDR3 bases are TGCGCCAGCAGCTTGGGGGCAGGGGTCGAGCAGTACTTC.

The chain employs TRBV5-1 and TRBJ2-1, with 9 nucleotides matching TRBD2. V dropped 1 base and J dropped 7; count of bases not matched to a gene: 6. This CDR3 spans 15 amino acids. Germline CDR1 reads SGHRS; CDR2 reads YFSETQ. The CDR3 spells CASSLIAGDGNEQFF. The CDR3 DNA sequence: TGCGCCAGCAGCTTGATAGCGGGGGATGGGAATGAGCAGTTCTTC.

V gene TRBV9 combines with J gene TRBJ1-1, with 7 bases fitting TRBD1. The CDR3 extends over 15 amino acids. J gave up 7 bases and V 2 bases, and 11 bases lay outside the gene matches. Germline V lookup: CDR1 SGDLS, CDR2 YYNGEE. CDR3 DNA: TGTGCCAGCAGCGTCGGAACAGGGGTCAAGGGTGAAGCTTTCTTT. Translated: CASSVGTGVKGEAFF.

This rearrangement joins TRBV15 to TRBJ2-7; the D gene is possibly TRBD1 (5 bases). Trimming removed 0 bases at V and 2 bases at J, with 8 bases between. This CDR3 has 14 residues. Germline V gives CDR1 LNHNV, CDR2 YYDKDF (reference sequence). The chain's CDR3 is CATSREPGPYEQYF. The CDR3 DNA reads TGTGCCACCAGCAGAGAACCAGGGCCCTACGAGCAGTACTTC.

CDR3 nucleotide sequence: TGTGCCAGCAAACCGGGACAGGGGGTTCCGGATGAAGCTTTCTTT. This gives the protein CASKPGQGVPDEAFF. This chain links TRBV6-5 with TRBJ1-1; 11 positions agree with TRBD1. The CDR3 extends over 15 amino acids. CDR1 MNHEY and CDR2 SVGAGI come from the germline V gene. With V trimmed by 7 bases and J by 7 bases, 11 bases remained unmatched.

The genes are TRBV6-6 and TRBJ1-3; TRBD1 matches at 8 bases. The germline gives CDR1 MNHNY, CDR2 SVGAGI (reference sequence). V trimming: 4 bases; J trimming: 3 bases; junction bases outside the gene matches: 8. The CDR3 is 16 residues long. The CDR3 loop reads CASSSTDRGSGNTIYF. CDR3 nucleotide sequence: TGTGCCAGCAGTTCCACCGACAGGGGCAGTGGAAACACCATATATTTT.

This chain uses TRBV14 with TRBJ1-4, with D tentatively TRBD1 (5 bases). The V and J ends lost 0 bases and 1 base respectively, with 27 bases between them. This CDR3 comprises 22 residues. Germline V CDR1 and CDR2: SGHDN, FVKESK. CDR3 loop: CASSQERFGQGLLLGTNEKLFF. The CDR3, as DNA: TGTGCCAGCAGCCAAGAACGGTTCGGGCAGGGATTACTCCTGGGAACTAATGAAAAACTGTTTTTT.